This T cell receptor (beta chain) is drawn from a study of CD8 T cells in ankylosing spondylitis. Germline lookup yields CDR1 MDHEN and CDR2 SYDVKM. Trimming took off 3 bases at V and 4 bases at J, with 10 bases between the two ends. CDR3 length equals 13 residues. This clonotype was detected ten times or more. Its antigen is unknown. TCRdb independently ran MiXCR on the 5' RACE reads; one entry per CDR3 protein. The profile shows about 220,000 distinct CDR3 sequences, 6% to 8% of them singletons. Notes on the study in general: Within ankylosing spondylitis blood, a TCR beta motif made up of several highly homologous variants appeared to be characteristic.

Sequencing input: blood, either unsorted or a sorted T cell fraction (not recorded which). The J gene is TRBJ2-7, the V gene TRBV28; D unresolved. The TCR originated in a male donor with ankylosing spondylitis. This CDR3 reads CASSLSLRYEQYF. In nucleotides, the CDR3 is TGTGCCAGCAGTTTGAGTTTGAGGTACGAGCAGTACTTC.